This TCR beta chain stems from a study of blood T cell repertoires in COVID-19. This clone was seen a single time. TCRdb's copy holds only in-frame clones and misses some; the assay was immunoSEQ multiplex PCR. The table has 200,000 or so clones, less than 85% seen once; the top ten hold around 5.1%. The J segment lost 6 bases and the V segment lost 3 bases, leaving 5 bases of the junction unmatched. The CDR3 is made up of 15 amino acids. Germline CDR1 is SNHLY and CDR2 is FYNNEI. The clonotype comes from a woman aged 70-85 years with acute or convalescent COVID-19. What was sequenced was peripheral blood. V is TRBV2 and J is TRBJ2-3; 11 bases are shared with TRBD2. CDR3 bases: TGTGCCAGCAGTGAGGTAGCTAGCGGGGGGGATACGCAGTATTTT. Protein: CASSEVASGGDTQYF.